This TCR beta chain is drawn from a study of T cells after yellow fever vaccination (dated by TCRdb to the late 2010s). Turning to the overall study: Using CD3, CD45RA, CCR7 and CD95 staining, memory subsets (EM, EMRA, CM and Tscm) were sorted on a BD FACS Aria III. Sorting of memory subsets took place on days 0, 15 and 45 and at 18 months after primary vaccination, as well as on days 0, 15 and 45 after the 30-year booster. Two healthy male donors, one aged 18 to 30 and one aged 30 to 40 years, made up the cohort. To follow T-cell clones before and after primary and booster YFV17D yellow fever vaccination, bulk TCR alpha and beta repertoires were sequenced over time. The SMART-Seq v4 Ultra Low Input RNA kit was used to prepare libraries from fractions with low cell numbers. Bulk PBMC replicates and cell subsets were isolated from blood drawn at multiple timepoints before and after both primary and secondary immunization.

With respect to this clonotype: Per-base quality was not reported, and no clone a single base away is much larger than it.

Counted from cysteine to phenylalanine, this CDR3 has 18 amino acids. Just CDR3 DNA is preserved here, 54 bases in frame from base 1. Compared with germline, V lacks 4 bases and J lacks 0 bases; bases without a gene match: 10. Per the germline V gene, SGHRS is the CDR1 and YFSETQ is the CDR2. The reads were generated on an Illumina NovaSeq 6000. Synthesis of TCR cDNA relied on 5'RACE template switching, a step that introduced a universal primer site along with unique molecular identifiers. Priming for cDNA synthesis came from both the TCR alpha and TCR beta constant segments. Libraries were amplified in two PCR steps, with sample barcodes and sequencing adapters added in the second step. Sequencing of libraries was performed on Illumina HiSeq 2500 (2x100 bp) or NovaSeq (2x150 bp). Processing in the source paper ran as follows. MIGEC handled demultiplexing of reads and collapsing into UMI consensus sequences, while MiXCR performed V(D)J alignment. Clonotypes responding to the vaccine were identified with edgeR on replicate PBMC samples, with the criteria of FDR below 0.01 and a log2 fold change above 5 up to day 15. CD4 or CD8 identity was assigned to each bulk clonotype according to whether the clonotype was present at higher abundance in the sequenced CD4 repertoire or the sequenced CD8 repertoire. To estimate the distribution of each clone across memory phenotypes, clonotype frequencies in memory subsets were weighted by FACS-sorted cell numbers. TCRdb reprocessing: public reads trimmed at Q25 with fastp, clones called with MiXCR, in-frame beta chains kept. For every CDR3 protein sequence, its rows merge into one entry that carries the most common genes and DNA. Clone size and V and J calls follow TCRdb, not the original study. The sample has about 27,000 distinct CDR3 sequences on record, 4% to 5.5% of them singletons. 35% to 40% of the sample rests with the top ten.

Interpreted using the paper, the treatment or condition label stands for: live attenuated yellow fever vaccine strain. A standard Ficoll-Paque protocol was used to isolate PBMCs from peripheral blood. For sorted memory subsets, RNA extraction was done with the RNeasy Micro Kit. Study-wide findings and limitations: A small share of clonotypes occurred in both CD4 and CD8 compartments, likely arising from convergent recombination. The study included only a couple of donors, which limits how far the findings can be generalized. Computational filtering was needed because FACS-sorted repertoires could contain abundant contaminating clonotypes from the bulk population. Compared with the primary T-cell response, the secondary T-cell response was weaker but faster, peaking on day 5 rather than day 15. On day 0, almost all vaccine-responding clonotypes were found to be below detection in the sorted memory subsets. After the booster, most clones that had expanded after primary vaccination were detected again (around 96% of CD4 and roughly nine tenths of CD8), suggesting broad maintenance of memory.

This TCR came from a man between 18 and 29 years old who received the YFV17D yellow fever vaccine. The chain was built from TRBV5-1 and TRBJ2-3, with 11 bases in between that match TRBD2. The sample consisted of PBMCs, either bulk or a sorted T-cell subset (CD4+, CD8+, memory, or dextramer-sorted; not recorded which), taken on the day of the yellow fever booster vaccination. CDR3 reads: CASSPPTSGISSTDTQYF. The sequenced DNA: TGCGCCAGCAGCCCGCCGACTAGCGGGATTTCTAGCACAGATACGCAGTATTTT.